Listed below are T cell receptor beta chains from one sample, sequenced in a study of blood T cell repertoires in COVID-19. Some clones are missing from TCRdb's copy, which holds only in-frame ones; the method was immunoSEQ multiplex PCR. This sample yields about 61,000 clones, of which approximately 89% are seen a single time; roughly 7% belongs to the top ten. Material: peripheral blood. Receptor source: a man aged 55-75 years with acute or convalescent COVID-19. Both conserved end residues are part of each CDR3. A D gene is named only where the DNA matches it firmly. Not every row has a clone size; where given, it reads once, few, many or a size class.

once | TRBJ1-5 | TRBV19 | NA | CASSITGYQPQHF | TGTGCCAGTAGTATCACAGGGTATCAGCCCCAGCATTTT
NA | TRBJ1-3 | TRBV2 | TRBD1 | CASVPRTGVFGNTIYF | TGTGCCAGTGTCCCCCGGACAGGTGTGTTTGGAAACACCATATATTTT
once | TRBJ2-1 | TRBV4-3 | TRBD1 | CASSQDRVDRTFGEQFF | TGCGCCAGCAGCCAAGATCGCGTGGACAGGACCTTTGGCGAGCAGTTCTTC
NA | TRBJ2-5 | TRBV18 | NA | CASSPPGRRGAETQYF | TGTGCCAGCTCCCCGCCGGGCAGACGGGGAGCAGAGACCCAGTACTTC
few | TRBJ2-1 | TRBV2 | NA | CATGRENSYNEQFF | TGTGCCACCGGACGGGAAAACTCCTACAATGAGCAGTTCTTC
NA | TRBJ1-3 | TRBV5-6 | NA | CASRSRGTSGNTIYF | TGTGCCAGCAGATCTAGGGGAACCTCTGGAAACACCATATATTTT
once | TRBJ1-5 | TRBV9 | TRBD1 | CASSEGQGLVQPQHF | TGTGCCAGCAGCGAGGGACAGGGATTAGTCCAGCCCCAGCATTTT
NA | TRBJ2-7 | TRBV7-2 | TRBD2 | CASSFPAGDRDHEQYF | TGTGCCAGCAGCTTCCCAGCGGGGGACCGGGACCACGAGCAGTACTTC
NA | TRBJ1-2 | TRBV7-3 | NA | CASSLTGRGDYGYTF | TGTGCCAGCAGCTTAACTGGCAGGGGTGACTATGGCTACACCTTC
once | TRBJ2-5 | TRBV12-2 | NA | CASRGDRYQETQYF | TGTGCAAGTCGCGGCGACAGGTACCAAGAGACCCAGTACTTC
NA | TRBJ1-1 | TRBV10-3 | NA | CAISERGDTEAFF | TGTGCCATCAGTGAGAGGGGTGACACTGAAGCTTTCTTT
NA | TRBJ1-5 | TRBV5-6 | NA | CASSPGGRQPQHF | TGTGCCAGCAGCCCTGGGGGCAGACAGCCCCAGCATTTT
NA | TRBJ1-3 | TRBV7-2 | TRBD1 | CASSLSQQGVSSGNTIYF | TGTGCCAGCAGCTTGAGTCAACAGGGGGTGAGCTCTGGAAACACCATATATTTT
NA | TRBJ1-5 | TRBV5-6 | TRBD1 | CASSKGAEQPQHF | TGTGCCAGCAGCAAGGGGGCAGAACAGCCCCAGCATTTT
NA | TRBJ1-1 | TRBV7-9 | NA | CASSLDTDTEAFF | TGTGCCAGCAGCTTAGATACGGACACTGAAGCTTTCTTT
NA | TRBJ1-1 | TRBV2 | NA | CASSRGGATEAFF | TGTGCCAGCAGTCGAGGGGGGGCGACTGAAGCTTTCTTT
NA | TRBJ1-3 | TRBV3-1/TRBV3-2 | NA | CASSQDSPWSSGNTIYF | TGTGCCAGCAGCCAAGATTCACCCTGGAGCTCTGGAAACACCATATATTTT
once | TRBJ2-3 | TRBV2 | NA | CASSEMVRFTDTQYF | TGTGCCAGCAGTGAAATGGTACGGTTCACAGATACGCAGTATTTT
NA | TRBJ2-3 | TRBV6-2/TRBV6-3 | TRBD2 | CASSFGTSGDPDTQYF | TGTGCCAGCAGTTTCGGGACTAGCGGGGATCCAGATACGCAGTATTTT
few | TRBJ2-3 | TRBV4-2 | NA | CASSQELGARTDTQYF | TGTGCCAGCAGCCAAGAATTGGGAGCGCGCACAGATACGCAGTATTTT
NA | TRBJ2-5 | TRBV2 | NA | CASSQTGLETQYF | TGTGCCAGCAGCCAAACAGGGTTGGAGACCCAGTACTTC
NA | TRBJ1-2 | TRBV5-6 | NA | CATGRKDFYGYTF | TGTGCCACCGGCCGAAAGGACTTCTATGGCTACACCTTC
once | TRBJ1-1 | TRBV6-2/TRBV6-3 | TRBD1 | CASSAVNRGLEAFF | TGTGCCAGCAGTGCTGTAAACAGGGGTCTTGAAGCTTTCTTT
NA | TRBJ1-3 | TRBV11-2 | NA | CASSLGGLQGNTIYF | TGTGCCAGCAGCTTAGGAGGGTTACAGGGAAACACCATATATTTT
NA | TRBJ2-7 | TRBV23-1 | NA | CASSQEGTNYEQYF | TGCGCCAGCAGTCAGGAGGGCACTAACTACGAGCAGTACTTC
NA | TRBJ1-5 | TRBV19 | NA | CASSIRGSPTGNQPQHF | TGTGCCAGTAGTATAAGGGGATCCCCAACCGGCAATCAGCCCCAGCATTTT
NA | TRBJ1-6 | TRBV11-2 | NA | CASSFVPPGAGRGNSPLHF | TGTGCCAGCAGCTTTGTCCCTCCAGGAGCGGGAAGGGGTAATTCACCCCTCCACTTT
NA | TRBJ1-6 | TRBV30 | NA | CAWSVQGGNSPLHF | TGTGCCTGGAGTGTGCAGGGAGGTAATTCACCCCTCCACTTT
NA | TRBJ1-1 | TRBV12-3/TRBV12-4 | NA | CASSSQGTEAFF | TGTGCCAGCAGTTCCCAGGGAACTGAAGCTTTCTTT
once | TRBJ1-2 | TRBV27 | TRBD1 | CASSLMWTEGASGYTF | TGTGCCAGCAGTTTAATGTGGACGGAGGGGGCGAGTGGCTACACCTTC
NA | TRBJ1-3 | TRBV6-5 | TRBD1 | CASSKPGTGGNTIYF | TGTGCCAGCAGTAAACCCGGGACAGGAGGAAACACCATATATTTT
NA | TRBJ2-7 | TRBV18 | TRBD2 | CASSEQRGPTYEQYF | TGTGCCAGCTCAGAACAGCGGGGGCCAACCTACGAGCAGTACTTC
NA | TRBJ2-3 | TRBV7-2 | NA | CASSPPPGTQYF | TGTGCCAGCAGCCCTCCCCCGGGTACGCAGTATTTT
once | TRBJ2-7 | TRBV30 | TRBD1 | CAWTLQGTYEQYF | TGTGCCTGGACGCTACAGGGGACCTACGAGCAGTACTTC
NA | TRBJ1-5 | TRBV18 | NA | CASSPDSSNQPQHF | TGTGCCAGCTCCCCAGACAGTAGCAATCAGCCCCAGCATTTT
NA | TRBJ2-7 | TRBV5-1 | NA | CASSEDSAYEQYF | TGCGCCAGCAGCGAGGACAGCGCCTACGAGCAGTACTTC
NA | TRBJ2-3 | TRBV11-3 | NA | CASSLDAGTDTQYF | TGTGCCAGCAGCTTAGATGCAGGCACAGATACGCAGTATTTT
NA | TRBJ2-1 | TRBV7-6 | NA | CASSLSAQRGNEQFF | TGTGCCAGCAGCTTAAGTGCGCAGCGAGGGAATGAGCAGTTCTTC
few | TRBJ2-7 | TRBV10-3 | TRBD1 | CAISVKDRDEQYF | TGTGCCATCAGTGTAAAAGACAGGGACGAGCAGTACTTC
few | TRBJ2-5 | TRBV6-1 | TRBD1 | CASSVPGQGAGETQYF | TGTGCCAGCAGTGTTCCGGGACAGGGGGCAGGGGAGACCCAGTACTTC
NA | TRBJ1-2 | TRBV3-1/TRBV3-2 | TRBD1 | CASSPQGQGYGYTF | TGTGCCAGCAGCCCACAGGGGCAAGGGTATGGCTACACCTTC
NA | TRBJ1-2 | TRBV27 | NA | CASSSSGNYGYTF | TGTGCCAGCAGCTCTTCCGGTAACTATGGCTACACCTTC
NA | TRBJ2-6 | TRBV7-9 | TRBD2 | CASSPWTSVKVLANVLTF | TGTGCCAGCAGCCCATGGACTAGCGTGAAAGTCCTGGCCAACGTCCTGACTTTC
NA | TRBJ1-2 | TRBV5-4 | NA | CASSPRRGEGGYTF | TGTGCCAGCAGCCCCCGACGGGGGGAGGGAGGCTACACCTTC
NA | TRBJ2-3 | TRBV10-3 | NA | CAISLTDLTDTQYF | TGTGCCATCAGTCTGACAGACCTCACAGATACGCAGTATTTT
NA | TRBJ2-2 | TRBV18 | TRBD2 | CASSPRGGGTGELFF | TGTGCCAGCTCACCTCGCGGCGGGGGAACCGGGGAGCTGTTTTTT
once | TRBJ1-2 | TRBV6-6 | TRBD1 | CASSPFRGTGTGLAHYGYTF | TGTGCCAGCAGCCCCTTTCGGGGGACAGGGACTGGCCTCGCCCACTATGGCTACACCTTC